This T cell receptor beta chain was sequenced in a study of T-cell reconstitution after alpha-beta-depleted transplantation in children. Overall study results and limits: Counts and diversity of T cells one year after transplant came mostly from newly produced T cells. The study reportedly traced alpha-beta T cells about two months after transplant to several hundred expanded graft clones.

Preparation of the TCRbeta library used unique molecular identifiers. TCRdb reprocessed the PCR reads with MiXCR, giving one entry per CDR3 protein. The data hold hundreds of thousands of distinct CDR3 sequences, with roughly 15% observed a single time. This clonotype has a handful of counts. Its target is unknown. The trim removed 0 bases at V and 10 bases at J, leaving 7 bases unmatched. The CDR3 length is 15 residues. Germline CDR1 DFQATT, CDR2 SNEGSKA (reference sequence). This chain links TRBV20-1 with TRBJ2-1; TRBD2 aligns across 12 bases. Sequencing used PBMCs, mostly from graft donor cells, obtained 360 days after TCRalphabeta/CD19-depleted stem cell transplant. The sequence derives from a male patient under 18 who had a stem cell transplant for acute lymphoblastic leukemia, so the T cells may come from the graft donor. CDR3 in amino acids: CSARDLAGGPGEQFF. The CDR3 nucleotides read TGCAGTGCTAGAGACCTAGCGGGAGGGCCAGGGGAGCAGTTCTTC.